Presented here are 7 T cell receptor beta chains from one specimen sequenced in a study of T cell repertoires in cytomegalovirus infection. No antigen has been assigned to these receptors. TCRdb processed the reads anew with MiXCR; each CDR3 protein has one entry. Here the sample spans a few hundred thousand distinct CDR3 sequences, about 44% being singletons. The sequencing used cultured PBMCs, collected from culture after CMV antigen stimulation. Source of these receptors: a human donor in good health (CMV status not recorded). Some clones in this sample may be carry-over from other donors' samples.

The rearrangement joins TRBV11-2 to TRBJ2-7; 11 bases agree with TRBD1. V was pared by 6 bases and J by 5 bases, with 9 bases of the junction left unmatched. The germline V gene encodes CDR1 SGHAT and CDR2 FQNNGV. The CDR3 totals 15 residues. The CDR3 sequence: CASRTGQGARDEQYF. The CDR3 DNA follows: TGTGCCAGCAGGACCGGACAGGGGGCGAGGGACGAGCAGTACTTC.

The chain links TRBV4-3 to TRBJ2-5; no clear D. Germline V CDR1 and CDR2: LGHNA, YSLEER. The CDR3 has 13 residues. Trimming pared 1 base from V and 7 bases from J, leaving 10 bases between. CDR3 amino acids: CASSQVVWGTQYF. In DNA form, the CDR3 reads TGCGCCAGCAGCCAAGTAGTTTGGGGGACCCAGTACTTC.

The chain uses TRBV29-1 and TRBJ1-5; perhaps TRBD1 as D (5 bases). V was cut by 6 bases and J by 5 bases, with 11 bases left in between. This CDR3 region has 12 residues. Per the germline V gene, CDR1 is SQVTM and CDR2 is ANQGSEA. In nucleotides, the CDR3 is TGCAGCGTCGGGGAAGGGGATCAGCCCCAGCATTTT. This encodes CSVGEGDQPQHF.

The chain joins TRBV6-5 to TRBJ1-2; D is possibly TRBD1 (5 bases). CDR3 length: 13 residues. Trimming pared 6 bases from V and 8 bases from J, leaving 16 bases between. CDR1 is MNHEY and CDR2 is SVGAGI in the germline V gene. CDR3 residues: CASSNRDGGGYTF. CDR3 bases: TGTGCCAGCAGCAACCGGGACGGAGGGGGCTACACCTTC.

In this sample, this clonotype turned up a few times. CDR3 DNA sequence: TGTGCCACCCGAACCGGACAGGGGGGTTCGGAGCAACTGTTTTTT. It translates to CATRTGQGGSEQLFF. The rearrangement links TRBV10-3 to TRBJ1-4, with TRBD1 matching over 10 bases. The length of the CDR3 is 15 residues. From germline, CDR1 is ENHRY and CDR2 SYGVKD. The V and J ends lost 10 bases and 12 bases, in that order; junction bases with no gene match: 17.

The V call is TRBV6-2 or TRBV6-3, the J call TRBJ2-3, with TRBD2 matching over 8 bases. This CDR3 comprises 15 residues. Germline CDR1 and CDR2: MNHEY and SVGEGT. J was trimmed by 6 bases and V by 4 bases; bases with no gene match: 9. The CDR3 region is CASSSRREDLDTQYF. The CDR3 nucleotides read TGTGCCAGCAGTTCAAGGCGGGAGGACCTGGATACGCAGTATTTT.

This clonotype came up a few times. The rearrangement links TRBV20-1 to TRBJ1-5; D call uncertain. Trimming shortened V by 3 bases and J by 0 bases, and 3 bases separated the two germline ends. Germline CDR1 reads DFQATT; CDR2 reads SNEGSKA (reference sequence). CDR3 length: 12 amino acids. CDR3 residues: CSARFSNQPQHF. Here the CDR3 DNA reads TGCAGTGCTAGGTTTAGCAATCAGCCCCAGCATTTT.